Listed below are T cell receptor beta chains from one sample, sequenced in a study of response to subunit inactivated influenza vaccine. TCRdb ran MiXCR on the RT-PCR reads and lists one entry per CDR3 protein. The table has about 800,000 distinct CDR3 sequences, around 21% seen once. The source material was PBMCs from blood, sampled roughly 5 days after vaccination. The receptors derive from a man aged 50-59 years who received an inactivated influenza vaccine. CDR3s include the opening cysteine and the closing phenylalanine or tryptophan. Fields, in order: D gene, J gene, V gene, clone size, CDR3 protein, CDR3 DNA. The D gene is left open where the match is weak. Clone sizes are given selectively: once, few, many, or a class where the clone is expanded.

d_gene: -
j_gene: TRBJ2-1
v_gene: TRBV6-5
abundance: -
CDR3aa: CASSYGRSSYNEQFF
CDR3nt: TGTGCCAGCAGTTACGGGAGAAGCTCCTACAATGAGCAGTTCTTC

d_gene: -
j_gene: TRBJ1-1
v_gene: TRBV28
abundance: -
CDR3aa: CASSWGIMNTEAFF
CDR3nt: TGTGCCAGCAGTTGGGGAATCATGAACACTGAAGCTTTCTTT

d_gene: -
j_gene: TRBJ1-2
v_gene: TRBV12-3/TRBV12-4
abundance: few
CDR3aa: CASSKSDYGYTF
CDR3nt: TGTGCCAGCAGTAAATCGGACTATGGCTACACCTTC

d_gene: TRBD1
j_gene: TRBJ1-1
v_gene: TRBV20-1
abundance: -
CDR3aa: CSARQGGGTEAFF
CDR3nt: TGCAGTGCTCGACAGGGAGGGGGTACTGAAGCTTTCTTT

d_gene: -
j_gene: TRBJ1-2
v_gene: TRBV15
abundance: many
CDR3aa: CATSRAKKAGYTF
CDR3nt: TGTGCCACCAGCAGAGCCAAAAAGGCCGGCTACACCTTC

d_gene: TRBD1
j_gene: TRBJ2-7
v_gene: TRBV12-3/TRBV12-4
abundance: -
CDR3aa: CASGSGTGLEQYF
CDR3nt: TGTGCCAGCGGATCCGGGACAGGGCTCGAGCAGTACTTC

d_gene: -
j_gene: TRBJ2-6
v_gene: TRBV19
abundance: -
CDR3aa: CASATTSGANVLTF
CDR3nt: TGTGCCAGTGCAACCACCTCTGGGGCCAACGTCCTGACTTTC

d_gene: -
j_gene: TRBJ2-7
v_gene: TRBV10-3
abundance: -
CDR3aa: CAITAGRPYEQYF
CDR3nt: TGTGCCATCACGGCAGGCCGCCCATACGAGCAGTACTTC

d_gene: TRBD2
j_gene: TRBJ2-7
v_gene: TRBV7-9
abundance: -
CDR3aa: CASSGTGTIHHEQYF
CDR3nt: TGTGCCAGCAGCGGGACCGGGACTATCCACCACGAGCAGTACTTC

d_gene: TRBD1
j_gene: TRBJ2-7
v_gene: TRBV27
abundance: few
CDR3aa: CASSYDRVLQYF
CDR3nt: TGTGCCAGCAGTTACGACAGGGTTCTGCAGTACTTC

d_gene: TRBD2
j_gene: TRBJ2-1
v_gene: TRBV5-6
abundance: -
CDR3aa: CASSLLTTGAGAEKQFF
CDR3nt: TGTGCCAGCAGCTTGCTGACGACCGGGGCGGGAGCCGAGAAGCAGTTCTTC

d_gene: TRBD1
j_gene: TRBJ2-7
v_gene: TRBV6-5
abundance: -
CDR3aa: CASSSGTGGPLTLSYEQYF
CDR3nt: TGTGCCAGCAGTTCCGGGACAGGGGGCCCTCTAACCCTATCCTACGAGCAGTACTTC

d_gene: -
j_gene: TRBJ2-1
v_gene: TRBV30
abundance: few
CDR3aa: CAWSVGQGRNEQFF
CDR3nt: TGTGCCTGGAGTGTAGGGCAGGGTAGGAATGAGCAGTTCTTC

d_gene: -
j_gene: TRBJ1-1
v_gene: TRBV6-5
abundance: -
CDR3aa: CASSYNPGTPNTEAFF
CDR3nt: TGTGCCAGCAGTTACAACCCCGGGACACCTAACACTGAAGCTTTCTTT

d_gene: -
j_gene: TRBJ2-2
v_gene: TRBV7-2
abundance: -
CDR3aa: CASSPLYSGELFF
CDR3nt: TGTGCCAGCAGCCCCCTCTATTCCGGGGAGCTGTTTTTT

d_gene: -
j_gene: TRBJ1-1
v_gene: TRBV12-3/TRBV12-4
abundance: -
CDR3aa: CASTIQGMNTEAFF
CDR3nt: TGTGCCAGCACCATACAGGGTATGAACACTGAAGCTTTCTTT

d_gene: TRBD2
j_gene: TRBJ2-7
v_gene: TRBV20-1
abundance: -
CDR3aa: CSASRASGKSSYEQYF
CDR3nt: TGCAGTGCTAGTCGGGCTAGCGGGAAGAGCTCCTACGAGCAGTACTTC

d_gene: -
j_gene: TRBJ2-7
v_gene: TRBV12-3/TRBV12-4
abundance: -
CDR3aa: CASSLRPTETYEQYF
CDR3nt: TGTGCCAGCAGCCTCAGGCCGACAGAAACCTACGAGCAGTACTTC

d_gene: -
j_gene: TRBJ2-5
v_gene: TRBV20-1
abundance: few
CDR3aa: CSAKLAQVLQETQYF
CDR3nt: TGCAGTGCCAAATTGGCACAAGTGCTACAAGAGACCCAGTACTTC

d_gene: -
j_gene: TRBJ1-6
v_gene: TRBV10-3
abundance: few
CDR3aa: CAISGPNSPLHF
CDR3nt: TGTGCCATCAGTGGGCCAAATTCACCCCTCCACTTT

d_gene: -
j_gene: TRBJ2-5
v_gene: TRBV12-3/TRBV12-4
abundance: -
CDR3aa: CASSFKGGGIQETQYF
CDR3nt: TGTGCCAGCAGTTTTAAAGGGGGAGGTATCCAAGAGACCCAGTACTTC

d_gene: -
j_gene: TRBJ1-4
v_gene: TRBV28
abundance: -
CDR3aa: CASAGRVREKLFF
CDR3nt: TGTGCCAGCGCCGGCAGGGTACGCGAAAAACTGTTTTTT

d_gene: TRBD2
j_gene: TRBJ2-1
v_gene: TRBV4-2
abundance: -
CDR3aa: CASSQGTSGGFYNEQFF
CDR3nt: TGTGCCAGCAGCCAAGGGACTAGCGGGGGGTTTTACAATGAGCAGTTCTTC

d_gene: -
j_gene: TRBJ2-7
v_gene: TRBV12-3/TRBV12-4
abundance: -
CDR3aa: CASSTGPVREQYF
CDR3nt: TGTGCCAGCAGCACAGGCCCCGTGAGGGAGCAGTACTTC

d_gene: -
j_gene: TRBJ2-7
v_gene: TRBV12-3/TRBV12-4
abundance: few
CDR3aa: CASSPSPGGLSSYEQYF
CDR3nt: TGTGCCAGCAGCCCGTCCCCCGGGGGGCTGAGCTCCTACGAGCAGTACTTC

d_gene: -
j_gene: TRBJ2-5
v_gene: TRBV5-5
abundance: -
CDR3aa: CASSLSGVSQETQYF
CDR3nt: TGTGCCAGCAGCCTCTCGGGGGTCTCCCAAGAGACCCAGTACTTC

d_gene: TRBD2
j_gene: TRBJ2-7
v_gene: TRBV10-1
abundance: few
CDR3aa: CASRRDTSEGSYEQYF
CDR3nt: TGCGCCAGCAGACGCGATACTAGCGAGGGGTCCTACGAGCAGTACTTC

d_gene: TRBD2
j_gene: TRBJ2-5
v_gene: TRBV2
abundance: -
CDR3aa: CASNLWGGSETQYF
CDR3nt: TGTGCCAGCAACCTCTGGGGGGGTTCCGAGACCCAGTACTTC

d_gene: -
j_gene: TRBJ2-5
v_gene: TRBV5-1
abundance: few
CDR3aa: CASSLVSDSATQYF
CDR3nt: TGCGCCAGCAGCTTGGTTTCCGATTCGGCGACCCAGTACTTC

d_gene: -
j_gene: TRBJ2-3
v_gene: TRBV28
abundance: many
CDR3aa: CASSLVSAGPSTDTQYF
CDR3nt: TGTGCCAGCAGTTTAGTGTCAGCGGGCCCTAGCACAGATACGCAGTATTTT

d_gene: -
j_gene: TRBJ1-1
v_gene: TRBV7-2
abundance: -
CDR3aa: CASSLVRGGGSEAFF
CDR3nt: TGTGCCAGCAGCTTAGTTCGGGGAGGAGGCTCTGAAGCTTTCTTT

d_gene: TRBD1
j_gene: TRBJ2-7
v_gene: TRBV27
abundance: -
CDR3aa: CASTPSTGQGVSEQYF
CDR3nt: TGTGCCAGCACCCCTAGCACGGGGCAGGGGGTCTCCGAGCAGTACTTC

d_gene: -
j_gene: TRBJ2-7
v_gene: TRBV10-3
abundance: -
CDR3aa: CAITGDSYYEQYF
CDR3nt: TGTGCCATCACCGGGGACTCCTACTACGAGCAGTACTTC

d_gene: TRBD1
j_gene: TRBJ1-2
v_gene: TRBV20-1
abundance: -
CDR3aa: CSAKGQGDGYTF
CDR3nt: TGCAGTGCAAAGGGACAGGGGGATGGCTACACCTTC

d_gene: TRBD2
j_gene: TRBJ2-1
v_gene: TRBV20-1
abundance: many
CDR3aa: CSARVREANQFF
CDR3nt: TGCAGTGCTAGAGTACGGGAGGCCAATCAGTTCTTC

d_gene: -
j_gene: TRBJ2-4
v_gene: TRBV20-1
abundance: few
CDR3aa: CSARDWAAGQKKNIQYF
CDR3nt: TGCAGTGCTAGAGATTGGGCAGCGGGCCAGAAAAAAAACATTCAGTACTTC

d_gene: TRBD1
j_gene: TRBJ1-1
v_gene: TRBV11-2
abundance: few
CDR3aa: CASSFQGQRNTEAFF
CDR3nt: TGTGCCAGCAGCTTCCAGGGACAGAGGAACACTGAAGCTTTCTTT

d_gene: TRBD1
j_gene: TRBJ1-5
v_gene: TRBV2
abundance: -
CDR3aa: CASRTGDNGNQPQHF
CDR3nt: TGTGCCAGCAGGACAGGGGACAATGGCAATCAGCCCCAGCATTTT

d_gene: -
j_gene: TRBJ2-7
v_gene: TRBV12-3/TRBV12-4
abundance: -
CDR3aa: CASSTGIIDHEQYF
CDR3nt: TGTGCCAGCAGCACAGGGATAATCGACCACGAGCAGTACTTC

d_gene: TRBD1
j_gene: TRBJ2-5
v_gene: TRBV28
abundance: few
CDR3aa: CASSIRQGRTGLLETQYF
CDR3nt: TGTGCCAGCAGTATACGCCAAGGTCGGACAGGGCTACTGGAGACCCAGTACTTC

d_gene: -
j_gene: TRBJ1-5
v_gene: TRBV5-1
abundance: few
CDR3aa: CASRAGRNNSNQPQHF
CDR3nt: TGCGCCAGCAGAGCTGGACGTAACAATAGCAATCAGCCCCAGCATTTT

d_gene: -
j_gene: TRBJ2-7
v_gene: TRBV5-1
abundance: -
CDR3aa: CASSYLRESYEQYF
CDR3nt: TGCGCCAGCAGCTACCTCCGGGAGTCCTACGAGCAGTACTTC

d_gene: -
j_gene: TRBJ2-1
v_gene: TRBV4-2
abundance: few
CDR3aa: CASSQEPQGMEQFF
CDR3nt: TGTGCCAGCAGCCAAGAACCCCAGGGGATGGAGCAGTTCTTC

d_gene: TRBD2
j_gene: TRBJ2-1
v_gene: TRBV5-1
abundance: -
CDR3aa: CASSSLTSGDNEQFF
CDR3nt: TGCGCCAGCAGCTCCTTGACTAGCGGAGACAATGAGCAGTTCTTC

d_gene: TRBD2
j_gene: TRBJ2-7
v_gene: TRBV6-1
abundance: -
CDR3aa: CASSGPVAGGPKAYEQYF
CDR3nt: TGTGCCAGCAGTGGTCCTGTGGCGGGAGGGCCCAAGGCTTACGAGCAGTACTTC

d_gene: -
j_gene: TRBJ2-7
v_gene: TRBV3-1
abundance: -
CDR3aa: CASTPGGYEQYF
CDR3nt: TGTGCCAGCACGCCTGGGGGCTACGAGCAGTACTTC